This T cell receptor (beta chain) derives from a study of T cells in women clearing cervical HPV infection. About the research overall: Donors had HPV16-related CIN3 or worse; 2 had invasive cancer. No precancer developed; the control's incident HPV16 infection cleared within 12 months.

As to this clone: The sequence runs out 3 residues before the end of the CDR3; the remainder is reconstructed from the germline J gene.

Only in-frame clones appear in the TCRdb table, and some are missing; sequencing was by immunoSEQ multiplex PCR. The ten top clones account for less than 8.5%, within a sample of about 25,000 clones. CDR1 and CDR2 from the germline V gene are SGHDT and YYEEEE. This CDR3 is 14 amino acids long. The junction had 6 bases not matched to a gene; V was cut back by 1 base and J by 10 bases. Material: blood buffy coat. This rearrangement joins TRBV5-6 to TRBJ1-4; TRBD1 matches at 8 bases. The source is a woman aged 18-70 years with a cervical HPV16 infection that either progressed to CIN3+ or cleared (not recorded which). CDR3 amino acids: CASSLWAGGGKLFF. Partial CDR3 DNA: TGTGCCAGCAGCTTGTGGGCAGGGGGCGGAAAA.